The entry that follows covers one T cell receptor beta chain sequence. Then a second PCR, running roughly 7 to 12 cycles, was carried out with a sample-barcoded 5' primer and a J-beta primer mix. TCRdb re-called the 5' RACE reads with MiXCR, one entry per CDR3 protein. This table has about 730,000 distinct CDR3 sequences, 43% appearing once. The data originate from a study of blood T cells in healthy people across ages. The germline gives CDR1 MDHEN, CDR2 SYDVKM. V was clipped by 2 bases and J by 4 bases, with 17 bases between them. The CDR3 extends over 16 amino acids. The sample taken for sequencing was blood. This rearrangement joins TRBV28 to TRBJ1-1, with D maybe TRBD1 (5 bases). This TCR was sampled from a woman in her sixties or seventies in good health. The CDR3 DNA is TGTGCCAGCAGTTTAGGAGGGGCGTTGGGTGGCACTGAAGCTTTCTTT. It yields the protein CASSLGGALGGTEAFF.